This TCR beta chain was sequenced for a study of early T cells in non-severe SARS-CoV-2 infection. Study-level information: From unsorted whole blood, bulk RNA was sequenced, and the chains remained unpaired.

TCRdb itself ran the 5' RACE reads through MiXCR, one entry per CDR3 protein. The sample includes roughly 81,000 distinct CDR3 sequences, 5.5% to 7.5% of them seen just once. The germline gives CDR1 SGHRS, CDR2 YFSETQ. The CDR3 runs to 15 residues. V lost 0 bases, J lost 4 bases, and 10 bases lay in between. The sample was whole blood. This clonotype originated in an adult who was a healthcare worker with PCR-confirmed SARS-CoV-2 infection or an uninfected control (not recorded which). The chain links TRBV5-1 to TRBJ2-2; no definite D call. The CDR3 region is CASSLAQTGTGELFF. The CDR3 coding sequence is TGCGCCAGCAGCTTGGCCCAGACCGGCACCGGGGAGCTGTTTTTT.